This T cell receptor beta chain was sequenced for a study of glioma-infiltrating T cells. General study points: Tissue and blood shared very few CDR3 sequences. Above-expected tissue-blood divergence occurred in all gliomas, most in low-grade ones.

Germline values: CDR1 MNHNS, CDR2 SASEGT. The CDR3 sequence is 14 residues long. Between the trimmed V and J ends, which lost 5 bases and 5 bases, there was a span of 16 bases. Using RNA template, CDR3s of TCR alpha and beta were amplified with iRepertoire arm-PCR. One-step reverse transcription and amplification started from approximately 100-400 ng of tissue mRNA or PBMC total RNA. TCRdb re-called the multiplex PCR reads through MiXCR, storing one row per CDR3 protein. Of approximately 190,000 distinct CDR3 sequences listed, around 32% are singletons. The table lists this clonotype with many counts. Its antigen is not identified.

The source material was glioma tissue, nonneoplastic brain tissue, or PBMCs (not recorded which). The chain links TRBV6-1 to TRBJ2-7, with D possibly being TRBD2 (7 bases). This receptor was identified in a human donor with low-grade glioma or glioblastoma, undergoing nonglioma brain surgery, or in good health (not recorded which). The CDR3 DNA follows: TGTGCCAGCAGTCAAAGCGGGACAACGGACGAGCAGTACTTC. Protein: CASSQSGTTDEQYF.